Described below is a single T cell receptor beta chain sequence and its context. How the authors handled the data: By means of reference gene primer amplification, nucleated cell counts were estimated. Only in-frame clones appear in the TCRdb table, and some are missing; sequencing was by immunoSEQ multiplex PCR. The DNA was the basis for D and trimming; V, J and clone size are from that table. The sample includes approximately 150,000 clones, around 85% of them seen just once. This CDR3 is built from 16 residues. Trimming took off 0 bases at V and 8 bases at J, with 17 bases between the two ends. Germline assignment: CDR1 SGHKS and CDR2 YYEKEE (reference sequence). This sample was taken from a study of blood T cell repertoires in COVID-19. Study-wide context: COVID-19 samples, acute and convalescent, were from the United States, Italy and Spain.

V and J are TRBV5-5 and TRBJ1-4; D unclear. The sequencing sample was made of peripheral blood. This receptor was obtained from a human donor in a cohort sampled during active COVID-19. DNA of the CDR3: TGTGCCAGCAGCTTGGGAAAGACGGAGTTGGAGGAAAAACTGTTTTTT. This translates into CASSLGKTELEEKLFF.